This entry is about one T cell receptor (beta chain). The antigen is unknown. Given a much more abundant clone one base away, this may be a read error. The data derive from a study of blood T cells in healthy people across ages. General study findings and limits: Possibly confounding the expanded clonotype changes was the fact that donor CMV status was unknown.

The study isolated at least 7 million PBMCs from each sample. Alongside a J-beta primer mix, a sample-barcoded 5' primer served in a second PCR lasting about 6 to 11 cycles. Researchers report that a template-switch adaptor with 12 random nucleotides tagged each cDNA molecule. One entry per CDR3 protein results from TCRdb running MiXCR on the 5' RACE reads. The sample has around 990,000 distinct CDR3 sequences; under 40% are singletons. The CDR3 sequence is 15 residues long. The rearrangement uses TRBV12-3 or TRBV12-4 and TRBJ1-5, with TRBD1 matching 10 bases. The clonotype originates from a man between 18 and 35 years old in good health. Sequencing input: blood. CDR3 bases: TGTGCCAGCGGTCCCCCGGGACAGGGGAACCAGCACCAGCATTTT. This translates into CASGPPGQGNQHQHF.